This TCR beta chain comes out of a study of spatial heterogeneity in lung cancer. Documented time point: sample taken at primary tumor resection. The input material, whole RNA from tumor, nontumor lung or frozen PBMC, was sequenced unsorted. Findings and limits, study-wide: In tumors, expanded intratumoral alpha and beta TCR counts tracked mutation counts. When ubiquitous and regional expanded TCRs were counted, their numbers tracked ubiquitous and regional nonsynonymous mutations, respectively.

Individually, TCR cDNA molecules were each labelled with a unique molecular identifier. Each CDR3 protein is one row after TCRdb ran MiXCR on the 5' RACE reads. Here the sample spans over 14,000 distinct CDR3 sequences, under 7.5% being singletons. V lost 7 bases, J lost 5 bases, and 9 bases lay in between. Germline CDR1 and CDR2: SQVTM and ANQGSEA. The CDR3 covers 10 residues. This clonotype was seen repeatedly, ten times or more. As yet, its antigen is unknown. The sequencing here drew on lung tumor tissue, taken at surgery. The V and J genes are TRBV29-1 and TRBJ2-7; tentatively, D is TRBD1 (5 bases). The source of this sequence is a male donor with early-stage non-small cell lung cancer. In DNA form, the CDR3 reads TGCAGCGAAGGGGTGAACGAGCAGTACTTC. Residues: CSEGVNEQYF.